The rows below give T cell receptor beta chains drawn from one sample of a study of blood T cell repertoires in COVID-19. The assay was immunoSEQ multiplex PCR, and TCRdb's table has in-frame clones only and misses some. The sample includes 310,000 or so clones, around 87% of them seen just once. Sequenced input: PBMCs or T cells enriched from blood (not recorded which). Source of these receptors: a woman aged 18-29 years with acute COVID-19. Each CDR3 is given with its conserved first and last residue. The order of the fields is J gene, clone size, D gene, CDR3 length, V gene, CDR3 DNA, CDR3 protein. D genes are given only for firm matches. Clone size is given for some rows only: seen once, a few or many times, or a class if the clone is expanded.

TRBJ2-3 | - | TRBD2 | 16 | TRBV14 | TGTGCCAGCAGCCGACTAGCGGGAGGGGAGAAGGATACGCAGTATTTT | CASSRLAGGEKDTQYF
TRBJ1-2 | - | - | 12 | TRBV20-1 | TGCAGTGCTAGTATACAGAACTATGGCTACACCTTC | CSASIQNYGYTF
TRBJ1-5 | - | - | 15 | TRBV4-1 | TGCGCCAGCAGCCAAGAGGGACAAAGCAATCAGCCCCAGCATTTT | CASSQEGQSNQPQHF
TRBJ2-5 | - | TRBD2 | 15 | TRBV11-2 | TGTGCCAGCAAAGCTTTAGCGGGGGACCAAGAGACCCAGTACTTC | CASKALAGDQETQYF
TRBJ1-5 | - | - | 16 | TRBV28 | TGTGCCAGCAGTTTGTATAGGGGCGGCAGCAATCAGCCCCAGCATTTT | CASSLYRGGSNQPQHF
TRBJ2-7 | - | - | 14 | TRBV13 | TGTGCCAGCAGCTATCGGGCCCCGGAGGGCGAGCAGTACTTC | CASSYRAPEGEQYF
TRBJ2-3 | - | TRBD2 | 15 | TRBV6-5 | TGTGCCAGCAGTTTAACTAGCGGGAGGGCCACTACGCAGTATTTT | CASSLTSGRATTQYF
TRBJ2-1 | - | - | 15 | TRBV14 | TGTGCCAGCAGCCAAGGGCAGGGTTGGAACAATGAGCAGTTCTTC | CASSQGQGWNNEQFF
TRBJ2-2 | - | TRBD1 | 16 | TRBV4-3 | TGCGCCAGCAGCCAAGAGGCAGGGGGCAACACCGGGGAGCTGTTTTTT | CASSQEAGGNTGELFF
TRBJ2-1 | - | - | 13 | TRBV12-3/TRBV12-4 | TGTGCCAGCAGTTTAGCGCTTGGACACGAGCAGTTCTTC | CASSLALGHEQFF
TRBJ1-2 | - | - | 16 | TRBV29-1 | TGCAGCGTTGTATCACCCGAACCAAACGCCCTAGATGGCTACACCTTC | CSVVSPEPNALDGYTF
TRBJ2-4 | - | TRBD1 | 14 | TRBV28 | TGTGCCAGCCAACCTGACAGGGAACGTAACATTCAGTACTTC | CASQPDRERNIQYF
TRBJ1-1 | once | TRBD1 | 15 | TRBV19 | TGTGCCAGTAGTACGACAGGGGCTAGAAACACTGAAGCTTTCTTT | CASSTTGARNTEAFF
TRBJ1-5 | - | TRBD1 | 15 | TRBV2 | TGTGCCAGCAAAAGACAGGGGGCCAAGAATCAGCCCCAGCATTTT | CASKRQGAKNQPQHF
TRBJ2-7 | - | TRBD2 | 14 | TRBV10-3 | TGTGCCATCAGATTCGAGCGGGAATCTAACGAGCAGTACTTC | CAIRFERESNEQYF
TRBJ2-4 | - | - | 14 | TRBV4-1 | TGCGCCAGCAGCCAAGCGGGGGTGGAAGACATTCAGTACTTC | CASSQAGVEDIQYF
TRBJ2-7 | once | TRBD1 | 13 | TRBV18 | TGTGCCAGCTCACCACGGCAGGGGGACGAGCAGTACTTC | CASSPRQGDEQYF
TRBJ2-2 | - | - | 14 | TRBV28 | TGTGCCAGCAGTTTATCGGGGGGCCCCGGGGAGCTGTTTTTT | CASSLSGGPGELFF
TRBJ2-1 | - | TRBD2 | 15 | TRBV7-2 | TGTGCCAGCAGCCCACCCGGACTAGGGGTCAATGAGCAGTTCTTC | CASSPPGLGVNEQFF
TRBJ2-7 | - | TRBD1 | 14 | TRBV6-5 | TGTGCCAGCAGTTACCAGGGGACAGGCTACGAGCAGTACTTC | CASSYQGTGYEQYF
TRBJ1-4 | - | - | 20 | TRBV21-1 | TGTGCCAGCAGCAAAAGCGCTAAAGGGGACAGGGGGCGTTTTGATGAAAAACTGTTTTTT | CASSKSAKGDRGRFDEKLFF
TRBJ2-1 | - | - | 17 | TRBV7-9 | TGTGCCAGCAGCTTATATCCTCCTCCCCTAGTAGGCGATGAGCAGTTCTTC | CASSLYPPPLVGDEQFF
TRBJ2-1 | - | - | 13 | TRBV27 | TGTGCCAGCAGGACGACCAGGGGAAATGAGCAGTTCTTC | CASRTTRGNEQFF
TRBJ1-1 | - | - | 16 | TRBV4-1 | TGCGCCAGCAGCCAAAGGGGGGGGAACGAGCTCCCTGAAGCTTTCTTT | CASSQRGGNELPEAFF
TRBJ2-7 | - | - | 14 | TRBV7-9 | TGTGCCAGCAGCTTAGGCAGGGACTCCTACGAGCAGTACTTC | CASSLGRDSYEQYF
TRBJ2-1 | once | TRBD2 | 15 | TRBV15 | TGTGCCACCAGCAGAGATCGGCGGGAGTATGGTGAGCAGTTCTTC | CATSRDRREYGEQFF
TRBJ1-3 | - | - | 16 | TRBV6-5 | TGTGCCAGCAGTTATACAGCCCGCGTGGGTGGAAACACCATATATTTT | CASSYTARVGGNTIYF
TRBJ2-5 | - | - | 12 | TRBV18 | TGTGCCAGCTCACCAGGAGCAGAGACCCAGTACTTC | CASSPGAETQYF
TRBJ2-7 | - | - | 15 | TRBV6-2/TRBV6-3 | TGTGCCAGCAGTTCTCCCTCCAGGGGCCAGTACGAGCAGTACTTC | CASSSPSRGQYEQYF
TRBJ1-6 | - | - | 13 | TRBV2 | TGTGCCAGCAGGACAGAAAAGAATTCACCCCTCCACTTT | CASRTEKNSPLHF
TRBJ1-2 | - | - | 15 | TRBV28 | TGTGCCAGCAGTTTATCCCAGGGGCGCGTCTATGGCTACACCTTC | CASSLSQGRVYGYTF
TRBJ2-1 | - | - | 16 | TRBV4-1 | TGCGCCAGCAGCCAAGATGGGGGGACCCCCTACAATGAGCAGTTCTTC | CASSQDGGTPYNEQFF
TRBJ2-7 | - | - | 12 | TRBV11-1 | TGTGCCAGCAGCTTAGCGCCTAGGAAGCAGTACTTC | CASSLAPRKQYF